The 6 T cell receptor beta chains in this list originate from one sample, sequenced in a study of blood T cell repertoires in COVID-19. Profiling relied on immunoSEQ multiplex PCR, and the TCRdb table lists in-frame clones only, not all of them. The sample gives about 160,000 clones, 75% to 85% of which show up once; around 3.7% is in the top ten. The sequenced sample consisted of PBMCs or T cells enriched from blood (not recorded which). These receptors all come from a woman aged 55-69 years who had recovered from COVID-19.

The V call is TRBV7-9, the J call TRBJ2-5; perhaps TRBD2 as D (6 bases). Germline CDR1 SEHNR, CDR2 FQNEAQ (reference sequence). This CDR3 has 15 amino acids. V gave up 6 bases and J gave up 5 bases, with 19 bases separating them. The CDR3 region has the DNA TGTGCCAGCAGGCGGGGACTTGGTCGGGGGGAGACCCAGTACTTC. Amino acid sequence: CASRRGLGRGETQYF.

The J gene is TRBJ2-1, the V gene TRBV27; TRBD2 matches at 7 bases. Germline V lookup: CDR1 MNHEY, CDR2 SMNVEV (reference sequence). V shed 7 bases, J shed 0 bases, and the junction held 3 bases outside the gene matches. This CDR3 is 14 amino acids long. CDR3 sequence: CASTSGGSYNEQFF. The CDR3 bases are TGTGCCAGCACCTCGGGGGGCTCCTACAATGAGCAGTTCTTC.

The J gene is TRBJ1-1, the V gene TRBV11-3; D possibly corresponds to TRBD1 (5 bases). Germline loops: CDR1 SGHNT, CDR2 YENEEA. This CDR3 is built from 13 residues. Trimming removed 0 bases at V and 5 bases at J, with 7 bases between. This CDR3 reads CASSLDRQTEAFF. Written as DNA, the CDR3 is TGTGCCAGCAGCTTAGATCGACAGACTGAAGCTTTCTTT.

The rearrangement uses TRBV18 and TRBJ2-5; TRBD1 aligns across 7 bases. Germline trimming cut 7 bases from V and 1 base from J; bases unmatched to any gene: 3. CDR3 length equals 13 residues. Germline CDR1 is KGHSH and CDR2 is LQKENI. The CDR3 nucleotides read TGTGCCAGCTTCGGGACAGTCCAAGAGACCCAGTACTTC. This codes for CASFGTVQETQYF.

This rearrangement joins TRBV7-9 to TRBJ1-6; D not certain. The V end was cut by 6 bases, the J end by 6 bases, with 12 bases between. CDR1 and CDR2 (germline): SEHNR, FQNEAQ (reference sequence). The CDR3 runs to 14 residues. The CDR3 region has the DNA TGTGCCAGCAGAAACCGGGATTTTAATTCACCCCTCCACTTT. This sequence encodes CASRNRDFNSPLHF.

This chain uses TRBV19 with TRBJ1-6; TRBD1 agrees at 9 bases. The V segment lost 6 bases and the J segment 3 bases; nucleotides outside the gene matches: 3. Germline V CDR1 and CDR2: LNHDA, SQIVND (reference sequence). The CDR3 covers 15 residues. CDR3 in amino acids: CASRGTGNYNSPLHF. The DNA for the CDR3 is TGTGCCAGTAGGGGGACAGGGAACTATAATTCACCCCTCCACTTT.